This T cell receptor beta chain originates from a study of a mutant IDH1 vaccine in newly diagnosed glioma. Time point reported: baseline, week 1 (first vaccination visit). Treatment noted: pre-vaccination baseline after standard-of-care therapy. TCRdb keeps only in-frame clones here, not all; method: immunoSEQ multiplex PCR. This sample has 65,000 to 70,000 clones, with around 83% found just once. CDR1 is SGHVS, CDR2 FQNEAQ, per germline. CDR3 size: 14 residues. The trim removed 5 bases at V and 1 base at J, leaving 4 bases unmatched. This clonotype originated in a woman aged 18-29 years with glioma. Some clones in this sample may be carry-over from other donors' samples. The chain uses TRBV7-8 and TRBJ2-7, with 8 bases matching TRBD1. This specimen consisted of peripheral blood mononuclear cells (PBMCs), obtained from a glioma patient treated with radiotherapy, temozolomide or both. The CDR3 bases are TGTGCCAGCAGCGCATGGGACAGGTCCTACGAGCAGTACTTC. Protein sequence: CASSAWDRSYEQYF.